Reported below is one T cell receptor beta chain. These data originate in a study of OX40 agonist ivuxolimab in advanced cancers. As for the study in general: Patients with hepatocellular carcinoma, melanoma, renal cell or head and neck cancer made up the dose-escalation patients.

CDR1 is SGHRS and CDR2 is YFSETQ in the germline V gene. Trimming cost V 0 bases and J 3 bases, with 7 bases left between them. CDR3 length: 13 residues. Clones were read by immunoSEQ multiplex PCR, and TCRdb kept only the in-frame ones, dropping some. Here the sample spans about 71,000 clones, about 81% being singletons. The sequencing here drew on CD4+ or CD8+ T cells sorted from blood, taken in a trial of the OX40 agonist ivuxolimab. This TCR came from an adult with an advanced solid tumor such as melanoma, head and neck, liver or kidney cancer. The genes are TRBV5-1 and TRBJ2-7; D gene ambiguous. CDR3 bases: TGCGCCAGCAGCTTGGTGGCAGACTACGAGCAGTACTTC. As protein: CASSLVADYEQYF. Drawing the rest from reference TRBV5-1 and TRBJ2-7, the complete variable domain is KAGVTQTPRYLIKTRGQQVTLSCSPISGHRSVSWYQQTPGQGLQFLFEYFSETQRNKGNFPGRFSGRQFSNSRSEMNVSTLELGDSALYLCASSLVADYEQYFGPGTRLTVT.